Listed here are 27 T cell receptor beta chains from one sample, sequenced in a study of CD8 T cells in ankylosing spondylitis. TCRdb re-called the 5' RACE reads through MiXCR, storing one row per CDR3 protein. The repertoire consists of about 240,000 distinct CDR3 sequences, with over 8.5% occurring once and the leading ten covering about 6.8%. The sequenced material came from blood, either unsorted or a sorted T cell fraction (not recorded which). Receptors were obtained from a male donor with ankylosing spondylitis or in good health (not recorded which).

This clonotype has ten or more counts. This rearrangement joins TRBV29-1 to TRBJ2-7, with TRBD1 matching over 10 bases. Per germline, CDR1 SQVTM and CDR2 ANQGSEA. The J segment lost 3 bases and the V segment lost 0 bases, leaving 8 bases of the junction unmatched. The CDR3 spans 16 residues. Written as DNA, the CDR3 is TGCAGCGTTGAAGATAGGGACAGGGGTGTAAGCTACGAGCAGTACTTC. Protein product: CSVEDRDRGVSYEQYF.

This clonotype has at least ten counts. The chain is built from TRBV12-3 or TRBV12-4 and TRBJ2-7, with D tentatively TRBD1 or TRBD2 (5 bases each). This CDR3 comprises 14 residues. The V end was cut by 2 bases, the J end by 6 bases, with 14 bases between. The CDR3 DNA follows: TGTGCCAGCAGTTTATCCCAGGGACCAAGCGAGCAGTACTTC. It translates to CASSLSQGPSEQYF.

This clonotype turned up a few times. The chain has TRBV5-1 and TRBJ1-1; TRBD1 matches at 8 bases. Looked up from germline, CDR1 is SGHRS and CDR2 is YFSETQ. CDR3 length: 14 residues. With 4 bases clipped from V and 1 base from J, the junction kept 3 bases outside the gene matches. The CDR3 nucleotides are TGCGCCAGCAGCGCCGACAGGGGGAACACTGAAGCTTTCTTT. The encoded protein is CASSADRGNTEAFF.

This clonotype was recorded at least ten times. The genes are TRBV20-1 and TRBJ2-3, with 12 bases aligning to TRBD1. CDR1 is DFQATT and CDR2 is SNEGSKA in the germline V gene (reference sequence). The J segment lost 6 bases and the V segment lost 5 bases, leaving 6 bases of the junction unmatched. The CDR3 is made up of 14 amino acids. DNA of the CDR3: TGCAGTGCTTCCCGGGACAGGGGGCTTGATACGCAGTATTTT. This codes for CSASRDRGLDTQYF.

The genes are TRBV5-5 and TRBJ1-6; D is ambiguous. The CDR3 contains 15 residues. The V end lost 0 bases, the J end lost 8 bases, and 12 bases lay between the germline ends. Germline CDR1 reads SGHKS; CDR2 reads YYEKEE (reference sequence). This CDR3 reads CASSLAAQYDSPLHF. In DNA, the CDR3 is TGTGCCAGCAGCTTGGCCGCACAGTACGATTCACCCCTCCACTTT.

This clonotype has ten or more counts. CDR3 protein: CAISVAGTGPYEQYF. Written as DNA, the CDR3 is TGTGCCATCAGTGTCGCCGGGACAGGCCCTTACGAGCAGTACTTC. The chain joins TRBV10-3 to TRBJ2-7, with TRBD1 matching over 8 bases. The CDR3 consists of 15 residues. Germline V CDR1 and CDR2: ENHRY, SYGVKD. The V and J ends lost 4 bases and 4 bases, in that order; junction bases with no gene match: 9.

This clonotype was recorded many times. The V and J genes are TRBV6-1 and TRBJ2-7; D not certain. The V end lost 5 bases, the J end lost 1 base, and 15 bases lay between the germline ends. In germline, CDR1 is MNHNS, CDR2 SASEGT. The CDR3 covers 15 residues. CDR3 protein: CASSRSLGGSYEQYF. CDR3 nucleotides: TGTGCCAGCAGTCGGTCCCTTGGTGGTTCCTACGAGCAGTACTTC.

On this clonotype: One base away lies a much larger clone, so this may be a sequencing read error. This chain joins TRBV7-9 and TRBJ1-4; D possibly corresponds to TRBD1 (6 bases). Germline CDR1 SEHNR, CDR2 FQNEAQ (reference sequence). The CDR3 covers 13 residues. CDR3 amino acids: CAVGARANEKLLF. The CDR3 DNA reads as TGTGCCGTGGGGGCAAGGGCTAATGAAAAACTGCTTTTT.

This clonotype came up many times. The chain joins TRBV5-1 to TRBJ1-4; a possible D gene is TRBD1 (5 bases). The CDR3 has 18 residues. Trimming left V 0 bases short and J 0 bases short, with 15 bases between. Germline lookup yields CDR1 SGHRS and CDR2 YFSETQ. CDR3 nucleotides: TGCGCCAGCAGCTTGGCCTGGAGGGACCATGCAACTAATGAAAAACTGTTTTTT. Protein: CASSLAWRDHATNEKLFF.

This clonotype was detected many times. The genes are TRBV4-1 and TRBJ2-7, with D perhaps matching TRBD2 (6 bases). The germline gives CDR1 MGHRA, CDR2 YSYEKL. V lost 8 bases, J lost 5 bases, and 19 bases lay in between. CDR3 length: 14 amino acids. This CDR3 reads CASALVGGGDEQYF. CDR3 coding DNA: TGCGCCAGCGCACTAGTGGGGGGTGGGGACGAGCAGTACTTC.

V usage is TRBV7-9 and J usage is TRBJ2-7; D ambiguous. Germline V gene lookup returns CDR1 SEHNR and CDR2 FQNEAQ (reference sequence). The CDR3 length is 14 residues. The V gene lost 1 base and the J gene lost 5 bases, with 12 bases spanning the gap. The CDR3 sequence: CASSLDPGWDEQYF. CDR3 in DNA: TGTGCCAGCAGCTTAGACCCAGGCTGGGACGAGCAGTACTTC.

The chain is built from TRBV7-2 and TRBJ2-5; 13 nucleotides line up with TRBD2. The CDR3 spans 17 residues. CDR1 and CDR2 (germline): SGHTA, FQGNSA. V gave up 0 bases and J gave up 2 bases; unmatched junction bases: 3. CDR3 nucleotides: TGTGCCAGCAGCTTAGCACTAGCGGGAGGGCGACAAGAGACCCAGTACTTC. Translation: CASSLALAGGRQETQYF.

The table lists this clonotype with many counts. The chain has TRBV5-1 and TRBJ2-3; 9 bases fit TRBD2. J was trimmed by 3 bases and V by 4 bases; bases with no gene match: 9. CDR1 and CDR2 from the germline V gene are SGHRS and YFSETQ. The CDR3 runs to 16 residues. The CDR3 is CASSKRPGLATDTQYF. CDR3 nucleotides: TGCGCCAGCAGCAAACGCCCCGGACTAGCGACAGATACGCAGTATTTT.

This clonotype was counted at least ten times. The chain joins TRBV9 to TRBJ2-7; tentative D call: TRBD1 (6 bases). Germline lookup yields CDR1 SGDLS and CDR2 YYNGEE. With 0 bases removed from V and 0 bases from J, the gap between germline ends came to 7 bases. The CDR3 is made up of 14 amino acids. The CDR3 coding sequence is TGTGCCAGCAGCGTAGAGGACAGCTCCTACGAGCAGTACTTC. Residues: CASSVEDSSYEQYF.

This clonotype has at least ten counts. V usage is TRBV5-1 and J usage is TRBJ2-2; 9 bases map to TRBD1. The CDR3 covers 15 residues. Trimming took 3 bases from V and 4 from J; bases not matched to a gene: 4. Germline assignment: CDR1 SGHRS and CDR2 YFSETQ. The CDR3 nucleotides read TGCGCCAGCAGCTCAACAGGGGGCAGCACCGGGGAGCTGTTTTTT. As protein: CASSSTGGSTGELFF.

This clonotype has at least ten counts. The chain links TRBV29-1 to TRBJ1-6, with D uncertain. Germline lookup yields CDR1 SQVTM and CDR2 ANQGSEA. This CDR3 is built from 13 residues. CDR3 DNA sequence: TGCGGCCCCTGGACCGTCCAAAATTCACCCCTCCACTTT. Residues: CGPWTVQNSPLHF.

This clonotype was picked up a small number of times. At one end, the junction sequence differs from germline, possibly due to a read error. The chain is built from TRBV7-7 and TRBJ2-7, with 7 nucleotides matching TRBD1. CDR3 length equals 15 residues. Germline V gene lookup returns CDR1 SSHAT and CDR2 FNYEAQ (reference sequence). This CDR3 is CASSFRDREFYEQYF. The CDR3 region has the DNA TGTGCTAGCAGCTTCCGCGACAGGGAATTCTACGAGCAGTACTTC.

This clonotype was found many times. V is TRBV12-3 or TRBV12-4 and J is TRBJ2-3; no definite D call. V was shortened by 5 bases and J by 0 bases, with 6 bases between the two germline ends. This CDR3 spans 13 amino acids. DNA for the CDR3: TGTGCCAGCAGTACCCTCAGCACAGATACGCAGTATTTT. Protein: CASSTLSTDTQYF.

This clonotype was recorded at least ten times. This rearrangement joins TRBV20-1 to TRBJ2-4; 13 bases fit TRBD2. Trimming removed 5 bases from V and 0 bases from J; junction bases left unmatched: 7. The CDR3 loop spans 17 amino acids. Germline assignment: CDR1 DFQATT and CDR2 SNEGSKA (reference sequence). The CDR3 here is CSARLAGGPLAKNIQYF. CDR3 sequence (DNA): TGCAGTGCTCGACTAGCGGGGGGACCCTTAGCCAAAAACATTCAGTACTTC.

This clonotype was seen at least ten times. The rearrangement links TRBV6-2 or TRBV6-3 to TRBJ2-4, with TRBD2 identical over 7 bases. Looked up from germline, CDR1 is MNHEY and CDR2 is SVGEGT. The CDR3 has 13 residues. Unmatched junction bases numbered 6, after V lost 4 bases and J lost 9 bases. CDR3 nucleotide sequence: TGTGCCAGCAGTTTGGTGGGGGGGTCCATTCAGTACTTC. Protein sequence: CASSLVGGSIQYF.

This clonotype turned up a few times. The chain employs TRBV29-1 and TRBJ2-7; the match to TRBD2 covers 10 bases. After removal of 1 base from V and 2 bases from J, the junction contained 8 bases not matched to a gene. This CDR3 comprises 16 residues. The germline V gene encodes CDR1 SQVTM and CDR2 ANQGSEA. This CDR3 is CSVEGLAGPNPYEQYF. The CDR3 bases are TGCAGCGTTGAAGGACTAGCGGGTCCCAACCCCTACGAGCAGTACTTC.

This clonotype was recorded at least ten times. The rearrangement links TRBV5-5 to TRBJ2-7; possible D gene TRBD2, 6 bases. The ends were cut back, 2 bases at V and 2 bases at J, with 14 bases in the middle. The CDR3 is 15 amino acids. The germline V gene encodes CDR1 SGHKS and CDR2 YYEKEE (reference sequence). CDR3 DNA sequence: TGTGCCAGCAGCTTTCAATGGGGGGAAGCCTACGAGCAGTACTTC. This gives the protein CASSFQWGEAYEQYF.

This clonotype was found many times. At one boundary the junction diverges from the germline segment, which might be a read error. V usage is TRBV12-3 or TRBV12-4 and J usage is TRBJ1-4; D unresolved. CDR3 size: 14 residues. CDR3 bases: TGTGCCAGCAGTTTCGAGGCAACCAATGAAAAACTGTTTTTT. It is translated as CASSFEATNEKLFF.

This clonotype was picked up many times. The chain is built from TRBV6-2 or TRBV6-3 and TRBJ2-3; 9 bases match TRBD2. V gave up 5 bases and J gave up 1 base; unmatched junction bases: 7. The length of the CDR3 is 16 residues. Germline lookup yields CDR1 MNHEY and CDR2 SVGEGT. The CDR3 DNA reads as TGTGCCAGCAGTCACCGTAGCGGGGGTGGCACAGATACGCAGTATTTT. Residues: CASSHRSGGGTDTQYF.

The chain combines TRBV5-1 with TRBJ2-7, with D possibly being TRBD1 (6 bases). This CDR3 contains 15 residues. Trimming removed 4 bases at V and 0 bases at J, with 14 bases between. The V gene's germline CDR1 is SGHRS and CDR2 YFSETQ. The CDR3: CASSHGPGDSYEQYF. The CDR3 region has the DNA TGCGCCAGCAGCCATGGTCCAGGGGACTCCTACGAGCAGTACTTC.

As for this clonotype: A single base separates this from a much larger clone, so it may be a read error. The chain links TRBV12-3 or TRBV12-4 to TRBJ1-2; maybe TRBD1 (6 bases). The CDR3 has 17 residues. CDR3 amino acids: CASKRSRGAGDNYSYTF. CDR3 coding DNA: TGTGCCAGCAAGCGAAGTCGGGGGGCAGGGGATAACTATAGCTACACCTTC.

This clonotype was seen many times. The chain employs TRBV20-1 and TRBJ2-1, with TRBD2 matching over 10 bases. Germline V gene sequence: CDR1 DFQATT, CDR2 SNEGSKA (reference sequence). V gave up 1 base and J gave up 2 bases; unmatched junction bases: 2. CDR3 length: 15 amino acids. The CDR3 protein is CSARGLAGPYNEQFF. The CDR3, as DNA: TGCAGTGCTAGAGGACTAGCGGGTCCCTACAATGAGCAGTTCTTC.